This T cell receptor (beta chain) was identified during a study of early T cells in non-severe SARS-CoV-2 infection. Unique molecular identifiers tagged individual cDNA molecules. One entry per CDR3 protein results from TCRdb running MiXCR on the 5' RACE reads. Here the sample spans 60,000 to 90,000 distinct CDR3 sequences, about a sixth being singletons. This clonotype was counted only a few times. Trimming took off 6 bases at V and 6 bases at J, with 12 bases between the two ends. Germline V gene lookup returns CDR1 DFQATT and CDR2 SNEGSKA (reference sequence). The CDR3 contains 12 residues. The chain carries TRBV20-1 and TRBJ1-5; D call uncertain. The sample comprised whole blood. The source is an adult who was a healthcare worker with PCR-confirmed SARS-CoV-2 infection or an uninfected control (not recorded which). The CDR3 DNA sequence: TGCAGTGCGACCGGACGAGGTCAGCCCCAGCATTTT. Amino acid sequence: CSATGRGQPQHF.